This is a list of T cell receptor beta chains from one sample in a study of shared clonotypes between healthy human individuals. Profiling relied on immunoSEQ multiplex PCR, and the TCRdb table lists in-frame clones only, not all of them. The sample contains some 2.1 million clones, roughly 93% of which appear only once. Material for sequencing was naive CD8+ T cells from PBMCs. These receptors originate from a young man in good health. Some clones in this sample may be carry-over from other donors' samples. CDR3s include the opening cysteine and the closing phenylalanine or tryptophan. D genes are given only for firm matches. Expanded clones get a size class; other rows say once, few or many, or leave the size out.

TRBV5-1	TRBD2	TRBJ2-1	.	CASSLVGGRARNEQFF	TGCGCCAGCAGCTTGGTGGGCGGGAGGGCCAGGAATGAGCAGTTCTTC
TRBV28	.	TRBJ2-7	.	CASSLGRLGYEQYF	TGTGCCAGCAGTTTAGGTAGGTTAGGGTACGAGCAGTACTTC
TRBV7-9	TRBD2	TRBJ2-3	.	CASSLAPGLAGVGDTQYF	TGTGCCAGCAGCTTAGCGCCGGGACTAGCGGGAGTCGGAGATACGCAGTATTTT
TRBV9	.	TRBJ2-3	.	CASSLGGPTLRDTQYF	TGTGCCAGCAGTTTGGGCGGGCCAACACTTCGAGATACGCAGTATTTT
TRBV5-1	.	TRBJ1-3	.	CASSLVRGARNTIYF	TGCGCCAGCAGCTTGGTTCGGGGGGCGAGAAACACCATATATTTT
TRBV6-4	.	TRBJ2-2	.	CASSDYRIDRPPNTGELFF	TGTGCCAGCAGTGACTACCGTATCGACAGGCCACCGAACACCGGGGAGCTGTTTTTT
TRBV5-4	.	TRBJ2-3	.	CASSPQGWVAPREGTDTQYF	TGTGCCAGCAGCCCCCAAGGTTGGGTAGCGCCCAGGGAGGGCACAGATACGCAGTATTTT
TRBV4-1	TRBD1	TRBJ2-7	.	CASSQGQGHYEQYF	TGCGCCAGCAGCCAAGGACAGGGGCACTACGAGCAGTACTTC
TRBV29-1	TRBD1	TRBJ2-7	.	CSVETRDRLTCEQYF	TGCAGCGTCGAGACCCGGGACAGACTAACCTGCGAGCAGTACTTC
TRBV27	.	TRBJ1-1	few	CASSLKGYTEAFF	TGTGCCAGCAGTTTAAAAGGGTACACTGAAGCTTTCTTT
TRBV2	.	TRBJ2-7	.	CASCTGKDEQYF	TGTGCCAGCTGTACAGGTAAAGACGAGCAGTACTTC
TRBV19	.	TRBJ2-7	.	CASSDHAARQGMDEQYF	TGTGCCAGTAGCGACCATGCCGCTCGGCAGGGGATGGACGAGCAGTACTTC
TRBV19	.	TRBJ1-5	.	CASSLRGGNQPQHF	TGTGCCAGTAGTCTCCGTGGGGGCAATCAGCCCCAGCATTTT
TRBV28	TRBD1	TRBJ1-1	.	CASSLYRGLIEAFF	TGTGCCAGCAGTTTGTACAGGGGTTTGATTGAAGCTTTCTTT
TRBV7-9	TRBD1	TRBJ1-1	.	CASSLQGARTEAFF	TGTGCCAGCAGCTTGCAGGGGGCGAGAACTGAAGCTTTCTTT
TRBV7-8	.	TRBJ2-5	.	CASSLQLAQETQYF	TGTGCCAGCAGCTTACAGCTAGCTCAAGAGACCCAGTACTTC
TRBV7-9	.	TRBJ1-1	few	CASTGEKGNTEAFF	TGTGCCAGCACCGGGGAGAAGGGGAACACTGAAGCTTTCTTT
TRBV13	TRBD1	TRBJ2-7	.	CASSFLGQGSYEQYF	TGTGCCAGCAGCTTCTTGGGACAGGGCTCCTACGAGCAGTACTTC
TRBV30	TRBD1	TRBJ1-5	.	CAWSESLTGQRNQPQHF	TGTGCCTGGAGTGAGTCACTTACGGGACAGAGAAATCAGCCCCAGCATTTT
TRBV9	.	TRBJ2-2	.	CASSYSTGELFF	TGTGCCAGCAGTTATAGCACCGGGGAGCTGTTTTTT
TRBV9	.	TRBJ2-1	.	CASGPGTERNEQFF	TGTGCCAGCGGCCCCGGGACCGAGAGAAATGAGCAGTTCTTC
TRBV6-5	.	TRBJ1-2	.	CASTLGTDYGYTF	TGTGCCAGCACCTTGGGGACGGATTATGGCTACACCTTC
TRBV7-8	.	TRBJ1-5	.	CASSLLGTRSGNQPQHF	TGTGCCAGCAGCTTACTAGGGACGCGGTCGGGCAATCAGCCCCAGCATTTT
TRBV10-3	TRBD2	TRBJ2-1	.	CAISDLGLAVSHEQFF	TGTGCCATCAGTGACTTAGGACTAGCGGTTTCTCATGAGCAGTTCTTC
TRBV5-8	TRBD1	TRBJ2-7	.	CASSEGQYLYEQYF	TGTGCCAGCAGTGAGGGACAGTATCTCTACGAGCAGTACTTC
TRBV4-2	TRBD2	TRBJ2-7	once	CASSQELAGGYEQYF	TGTGCCAGCAGCCAAGAACTAGCGGGAGGCTACGAGCAGTACTTC
TRBV19	TRBD1	TRBJ1-1	once	CASSMTGTENTEAFF	TGTGCCAGTAGTATGACAGGGACCGAGAACACTGAAGCTTTCTTT
TRBV30	.	TRBJ1-2	.	CAGVGRGDYGYTF	TGTGCGGGGGTGGGACGAGGGGACTATGGCTACACCTTC
TRBV5-6	.	TRBJ2-2	few	CASSLVGLATNTGELFF	TGTGCCAGCAGCTTGGTGGGGCTAGCGACGAACACCGGGGAGCTGTTTTTT
TRBV5-4	.	TRBJ2-2	.	CASSLGVVRRRTGELFF	TGTGCCAGCAGCTTGGGGGTAGTGAGGCGGAGGACCGGGGAGCTGTTTTTT
TRBV28	.	TRBJ2-1	.	CASIRRGWVVNEQFF	TGTGCCAGCATTCGCCGGGGTTGGGTAGTAAATGAGCAGTTCTTC
TRBV30	.	TRBJ2-7	.	CAWTGAYEQYF	TGTGCCTGGACAGGAGCCTACGAGCAGTACTTC
TRBV13	.	TRBJ1-1	.	CASSLSPVGMNTEAFF	TGTGCCAGCAGCTTATCCCCCGTAGGGATGAACACTGAAGCTTTCTTT
TRBV18	TRBD1	TRBJ2-7	.	CASSPPGTGGYEQYF	TGTGCCAGCTCACCCCCCGGGACAGGGGGTTACGAGCAGTACTTC
TRBV18	TRBD1	TRBJ2-7	.	CASSPDRRYEQYF	TGTGCCAGCTCACCGGACAGGAGGTACGAGCAGTACTTC
TRBV19	.	TRBJ1-5	few	CASSIDRSQRNQPQHF	TGTGCCAGTAGTATAGATCGGAGCCAGCGCAATCAGCCCCAGCATTTT
TRBV9	TRBD1	TRBJ2-6	.	CASSVGDRVSGANVLTF	TGTGCCAGCAGCGTAGGGGACAGGGTCTCTGGGGCCAACGTCCTGACTTTC
TRBV7-9	TRBD1	TRBJ1-1	.	CASSTKQGGDTEAFF	TGTGCCAGCAGCACCAAACAGGGGGGAGACACTGAAGCTTTCTTT
TRBV27	TRBD1	TRBJ2-7	.	CASTRTGGYEQYF	TGTGCCAGTACGCGTACAGGGGGCTACGAGCAGTACTTC
TRBV7-3	TRBD2	TRBJ2-1	.	CASSSRTSGNNEQFF	TGTGCCAGCAGCTCCCGGACTAGCGGGAACAATGAGCAGTTCTTC
TRBV28	TRBD2	TRBJ2-1	.	CASSLWTSGTYNEQFF	TGTGCCAGCAGTTTATGGACTAGCGGGACCTACAATGAGCAGTTCTTC
TRBV2	TRBD2	TRBJ2-3	.	CASRVAGTSGTDTQYF	TGTGCCAGCAGGGTGGCGGGGACTAGCGGCACAGATACGCAGTATTTT
TRBV27	TRBD2	TRBJ2-3	.	CASSPWTSGLIQGSTDTQYF	TGTGCCAGCAGTCCATGGACTAGCGGTTTGATCCAGGGAAGCACAGATACGCAGTATTTT
TRBV4-3	.	TRBJ2-7	.	CASSQRGTGEQYF	TGCGCCAGCAGCCAGCGGGGAACAGGCGAGCAGTACTTC
TRBV29-1	TRBD1	TRBJ2-2	.	CSARQGSGELFF	TGCAGCGCCAGACAGGGGTCCGGGGAGCTGTTTTTT
TRBV30	.	TRBJ2-7	once	CAWTGAYEQYF	TGTGCCTGGACAGGAGCCTACGAGCAGTACTTC
TRBV10-3	.	TRBJ2-5	.	CAISEPRIQETQYF	TGTGCCATCAGTGAGCCGCGGATACAAGAGACCCAGTACTTC
TRBV7-9	TRBD1	TRBJ2-3	once	CASSPPTGRSPDTQYF	TGTGCCAGCAGCCCCCCGACAGGGCGGTCCCCAGATACGCAGTATTTT
TRBV4-1	.	TRBJ2-2	.	CASSQVLRSNTGELFF	TGCGCCAGCAGCCAAGTCCTGCGGTCAAACACCGGGGAGCTGTTTTTT
TRBV5-4	TRBD1	TRBJ2-7	.	CASSRTGGTYEQYF	TGTGCCAGCAGCAGGACAGGAGGAACCTACGAGCAGTACTTC
TRBV29-1	.	TRBJ1-3	once	CSVGGGVPSGSGNTIYF	TGCAGCGTTGGTGGAGGGGTCCCCTCCGGCTCTGGAAACACCATATATTTT
TRBV27	.	TRBJ2-1	.	CASSFRRVNEQFF	TGTGCCAGCAGTTTCCGCAGGGTTAATGAGCAGTTCTTC
TRBV7-9	.	TRBJ1-1	.	CASSSPRRGDTEAFF	TGTGCCAGCAGCTCCCCCAGGAGGGGGGACACTGAAGCTTTCTTT
TRBV6-6	.	TRBJ2-3	.	CASRPRQVAADTQYF	TGTGCCAGCAGACCGAGACAGGTTGCGGCAGATACGCAGTATTTT
TRBV5-1	.	TRBJ2-1	once	CASSLGVGIYNEQFF	TGCGCCAGCAGCTTGGGGGTCGGTATCTACAATGAGCAGTTCTTC
TRBV27	.	TRBJ2-7	.	CATVGVGGHEQYF	TGTGCCACCGTCGGGGTGGGGGGCCACGAGCAGTACTTC
TRBV29-1	.	TRBJ2-7	.	CSVRLGGRYEQYF	TGCAGCGTCCGCTTAGGGGGGAGATACGAGCAGTACTTC
TRBV28	.	TRBJ1-1	.	CASSSNRGNTEAFF	TGTGCCAGCAGTTCGAATCGGGGTAACACTGAAGCTTTCTTT
TRBV9	.	TRBJ2-2	.	CASSVTSGPSAGQLFF	TGTGCCAGCAGCGTAACCAGCGGGCCATCCGCCGGGCAGCTGTTTTTT
TRBV30	TRBD1	TRBJ1-2	.	CAWSPPPSRGRLGYTF	TGTGCCTGGAGCCCCCCGCCGAGCAGGGGGCGATTGGGCTACACCTTC